What follows is one T cell receptor beta chain and its context. Its target is not known. The CDR3 covers 14 residues. V lost 2 bases, J lost 2 bases, and 9 bases lay in between. Germline loops: CDR1 SEHNR, CDR2 FQNEAQ (reference sequence). The sample is drawn from a study of long-term antiretroviral therapy in people with HIV. Across the study: The earliest samples came from an era when ART typically awaited falling CD4 counts. Study-wide findings and caveats: HIV repertoires covered narrower CDR3 length ranges than controls did.

They ran version v3.0 of the immunoSEQ assay at survey level. Libraries were prepared by immunoSEQ multiplex PCR; TCRdb keeps only in-frame clonotypes and omits some of them. The repertoire includes some 14,000 clones, around 82% of them detected once, and about 30% sits in the top ten. Sequenced here: unsorted PBMCs, sampled 3.1 years after starting antiretroviral therapy. V and J are TRBV7-9 and TRBJ2-5, with D unclear. The TCR was taken from a man aged 35 to 55 with HIV. In nucleotides, the CDR3 is TGTGCCAGCAGCTTACCCCTTTTTCAAGAGACCCAGTACTTC. The encoded protein is CASSLPLFQETQYF.